This TCR beta chain comes out of a study of blood T cell repertoires in COVID-19 (dated by TCRdb to 2019 to 2021). Background for the entire study: Collaborator samples came from the United States, Italy and Spain and covered acute and convalescent phases of COVID-19. The material from the prospective study consisted of cDNA or gDNA derived from T cells, B-cell-depleted T cells, or PBMCs. Samples were obtained from the ongoing ImmuneRACE study (first 160 participants) and from about 1,300 subjects provided by 6 global collaborators. A freely available public database, intended as a resource for researchers studying the immune response to SARS-CoV-2, is where the repertoires were released. Subjects who had been exposed to COVID-19, were actively infected with it, or had recovered from it provided the deeply sampled blood TCRbeta repertoires that made up the dataset. HLA class I and class II types, where available, came from metadata supplied by the sample provider rather than from assay-based typing. The sample metadata nearly always contained a de-identified subject ID, COVID-19 status, age in years and sex.

Enrolling through a virtual design, the prospective study's participants ranged in age from roughly 18 to 95 years and lived across roughly 24 United States geographic areas. Cohort assignment in the prospective study relied on participant-reported clinical history from a screening survey and a study questionnaire. For ImmuneRACE Cohort 3, a participant was defined as recovered based on two consecutive negative NP/OP PCR tests, clearance by a healthcare professional, or resolution of symptoms. In the prospective study, whole blood, serum and a nasopharyngeal or oropharyngeal swab were collected from each participant by mobile phlebotomists. Additional blood draws and questionnaires over an approximately 2-month period could optionally be provided by prospective study participants. Before DNA extraction, prospective study blood samples were shipped either frozen or at room temperature. A remark on this clone: This receptor's antigen is unknown. Per-base qualities were not stored, and no clone one base away is much larger.

Trimming removed 3 bases from V and 2 bases from J; the gene matches leave 3 bases unexplained. The CDR3 measures 13 amino acids from cysteine to phenylalanine. Just CDR3 DNA is preserved here, 39 bases in frame from base 1. Based on the germline V gene (reference sequence), the CDR1 and CDR2 sequences are DFQATT and SNEGSKA. On the study overall, not on this receptor specifically: The amount of clinical and demographic metadata varied by source and participant and was provided uncurated.

TCRbeta CDR3 regions were amplified from genomic DNA by means of the immunoSEQ Assay, a bias-controlled multiplex PCR. In the original analysis: The number of nucleated cells in each sample was estimated from the amplification of reference gene primers within the assay. Sequence reads were collapsed and filtered to measure the absolute abundance of every unique TCRbeta CDR3 rearrangement. For each sample, productive Simpson clonality was calculated by taking the square root of Simpson's diversity index across productive rearrangements. TCRdb obtained this table from immuneACCESS and retained in-frame rearrangements with V and J assigned. These tables miss some clones; where compared with another copy, unresolved V genes account for less than half of the shortfall, and the remainder is unexplained. The D gene and trimming were derived from the DNA, and the V and J assignments and clone size from that table. This sample comprises about 330,000 clones, over 75% of them detected only once. About 5.2% of the sample belongs to the ten largest clones.

The chain uses TRBV20-1 and TRBJ1-2; 7 middle bases align to TRBD1. Sequenced: PBMCs or T cells enriched from blood (not recorded which). This clonotype was sampled from a woman aged 30 to 39 who had recovered from COVID-19. The CDR3: CSASRGRNYGYTF. The DNA sequence is as follows: TGCAGTGCTAGTAGGGGGCGCAACTATGGCTACACCTTC.